A single sample gave rise to the 19 T cell receptor beta chains below, sequenced in a study of response to subunit inactivated influenza vaccine. From the RT-PCR reads, TCRdb called clonotypes with MiXCR, one entry per CDR3 protein. The table lists 250,000 to 350,000 distinct CDR3 sequences, 20% to 25% of them singletons. The sample in question was PBMCs from blood, obtained roughly 20 months after vaccination. These receptors all come from a man aged 50 to 69 who received an inactivated influenza vaccine.

This clonotype was recorded many times. V is TRBV12-3 or TRBV12-4 and J is TRBJ1-5; D not resolved. V lost 2 bases to trimming and J lost 6 bases, with 8 bases between them. This CDR3 region has 13 residues. CDR3 nucleotides: TGTGCCAGCAGTTTATCAATCACTCAGCCCCAGCATTTT. It is translated as CASSLSITQPQHF.

The CDR3 region has the DNA TGTGCCATCAGTGTGACGGAACGCACAGATACGCAGTATTTT. It yields the protein CAISVTERTDTQYF. This chain uses TRBV10-3 with TRBJ2-3; D is uncertain. Germline CDR1 reads ENHRY; CDR2 reads SYGVKD. The V end was cut by 4 bases, the J end by 1 base, with 9 bases between. The CDR3 covers 14 residues.

This clonotype was seen a handful of times. CDR3 DNA sequence: TGTGCCAGCAGTTTATCCGCACAGGTACAGAACACTGAAGCTTTCTTT. Translating gives CASSLSAQVQNTEAFF. The chain uses TRBV12-3 or TRBV12-4 and TRBJ1-1, with D possibly TRBD1 on 5 matching bases. CDR3 length: 16 residues. With 2 bases removed from V and 1 base from J, the gap between germline ends came to 14 bases.

V is TRBV20-1 and J is TRBJ2-1; 9 bases match TRBD2. The CDR3 contains 15 residues. Germline CDR1 is DFQATT and CDR2 is SNEGSKA (reference sequence). V was pared by 5 bases and J by 3 bases, with 8 bases of the junction left unmatched. The CDR3 here is CSAPRGLAFYNEQFF. The CDR3 DNA sequence: TGCAGTGCTCCGAGGGGACTAGCTTTCTACAATGAGCAGTTCTTC.

This clonotype was picked up a small number of times. V and J are TRBV4-3 and TRBJ2-4; D remains unclear. The germline CDR1 and CDR2 sequences are LGHNA and YSLEER. The CDR3 loop spans 12 amino acids. Trimming removed 1 base at V and 9 bases at J, with 7 bases between. The CDR3 nucleotides read TGCGCCAGCAGCCAAGTAGGCGGCATTCAGTACTTC. It codes for CASSQVGGIQYF.

This chain connects TRBV9 to TRBJ2-2, with 10 bases identical to TRBD2. This CDR3 comprises 17 residues. In germline, CDR1 is SGDLS, CDR2 YYNGEE. Trimming cost V 4 bases and J 5 bases; bases outside gene matches: 11. CDR3 amino acids: CASSPRSSGGRTGELFF. The CDR3 region has the DNA TGTGCCAGCAGCCCCCGGAGTAGCGGGGGGCGGACCGGGGAGCTGTTTTTT.

This clonotype was seen a few times. CDR3 sequence: CSARALLESTDTQYF. As DNA, the CDR3 is TGCAGTGCTAGAGCCCTGCTAGAGAGCACAGATACGCAGTATTTT. The J gene is TRBJ2-3, the V gene TRBV20-1; no reliable D call. Between the trimmed V and J ends, which lost 1 base and 0 bases, there was a span of 11 bases. Germline assignment: CDR1 DFQATT and CDR2 SNEGSKA (reference sequence). CDR3 length: 15 residues.

This clonotype came up many times. The chain carries TRBV7-2 and TRBJ1-3; 7 bases are shared with TRBD1. This CDR3 comprises 16 residues. The germline V gene has CDR1 SGHTA and CDR2 FQGNSA. The V gene end was trimmed by 4 bases and the J gene end by 0 bases; junction bases not matched to a gene: 6. The DNA of the CDR3 is TGTGCCAGCAGCTCAAGGACAGGTCCCTCTGGAAACACCATATATTTT. Its protein product is CASSSRTGPSGNTIYF.

This sequence joins TRBV6-5 and TRBJ2-3, with 13 bases fitting TRBD2. The CDR3 totals 18 residues. The trim removed 0 bases at V and 3 bases at J, leaving 6 bases unmatched. The V gene's germline CDR1 is MNHEY and CDR2 SVGAGI. The CDR3 loop is CASSYSWTSGGRTDTQYF. CDR3 bases: TGTGCCAGCAGTTACTCGTGGACTAGCGGGGGAAGGACAGATACGCAGTATTTT.

This clonotype turned up a few times. The CDR3 reads CASSQSGNGNQPQHF. The CDR3 DNA is TGTGCCAGCAGCCAGTCAGGGAACGGCAATCAGCCCCAGCATTTT. The chain combines TRBV9 with TRBJ1-5, with D maybe TRBD1 (5 bases). The CDR3 extends over 15 amino acids. Germline-derived CDR1 and CDR2 are SGDLS and YYNGEE. Trimming took off 4 bases at V and 2 bases at J, with 13 bases between the two ends.

Only a few counts were recorded for this clonotype. The gene calls are TRBV2 and TRBJ1-2, with 7 bases matching TRBD1. V lost 7 bases and J lost 3; bases outside the gene matches: 8. Germline V lookup: CDR1 SNHLY, CDR2 FYNNEI. The CDR3 has 14 amino acids. The CDR3 loop is CASTYPGTDYGYTF. CDR3 nucleotides: TGTGCCAGCACCTACCCCGGGACAGACTATGGCTACACCTTC.

This clonotype was found a few times. The chain joins TRBV6-5 to TRBJ1-5; perhaps TRBD1 as D (5 bases). The V and J ends lost 6 bases and 7 bases respectively, with 19 bases between them. This CDR3 has 15 amino acids. Looked up from germline, CDR1 is MNHEY and CDR2 is SVGAGI. CDR3 region: CASRYARDPRQPQHF. The CDR3 coding sequence is TGTGCCAGCAGGTATGCTAGGGACCCACGACAGCCCCAGCATTTT.

This sequence joins TRBV29-1 and TRBJ2-7, with D perhaps TRBD1 or TRBD2 (5 bases each). The CDR3 totals 13 residues. Germline V CDR1 and CDR2: SQVTM, ANQGSEA. The V and J ends lost 7 bases and 0 bases respectively, with 13 bases between them. The chain's CDR3 is CSGRDGGSYEQYF. CDR3 nucleotides: TGCAGCGGACGGGACGGCGGCTCCTACGAGCAGTACTTC.

This sequence joins TRBV7-2 and TRBJ1-2, with 9 positions matching TRBD1. The CDR3 covers 15 residues. Per the germline V gene, CDR1 is SGHTA and CDR2 is FQGNSA. Trimming at V came to 1 base and at J to 6 bases, leaving 6 bases not matched to a gene. CDR3 loop: CASSLDADRGHGYTF. In nucleotides, the CDR3 is TGTGCCAGCAGCTTAGACGCGGACAGGGGCCATGGCTACACCTTC. Drawing the rest from reference TRBV7-2 and TRBJ1-2, the complete variable domain is GAGVSQSPSNKVTEKGKDVELRCDPISGHTALYWYRQSLGQGLEFLIYFQGNSAPDKSGLPSDRFSAERTGGSVSTLTIQRTQQEDSAVYLCASSLDADRGHGYTFGSGTRLTVV.

The genes are TRBV11-2 and TRBJ2-1; tentative D call: TRBD2 (5 bases). V shed 8 bases and J shed 9 bases, with 17 bases lying between them. Germline loops: CDR1 SGHAT, CDR2 FQNNGV. CDR3 length equals 13 residues. The CDR3 DNA reads TGTGCCAGCGGGAGTAACATCAACGGTGAGCAGTTCTTC. Its translation: CASGSNINGEQFF. Full variable domain (missing parts from reference TRBV11-2 and TRBJ2-1): EAGVAQSPRYKIIEKRQSVAFWCNPISGHATLYWYQQILGQGPKLLIQFQNNGVVDDSQLPKDRFSAERLKGVDSTLKIQPAKLEDSAVYLCASGSNINGEQFFGPGTRLTVL.

The V call is TRBV7-6, the J call TRBJ1-1; the match to TRBD1 covers 8 bases. CDR1 SGHVS and CDR2 FNYEAQ come from the germline V gene. V lost 2 bases to trimming and J lost 0 bases; unmatched junction nucleotides: 5. The CDR3 is 16 amino acids. This CDR3 is CASSLPQGGVNTEAFF. DNA for the CDR3: TGTGCCAGCAGCTTACCACAGGGGGGAGTGAACACTGAAGCTTTCTTT.

This clonotype has more than one count but fewer than ten. The gene calls are TRBV24-1 and TRBJ2-3; possible D gene TRBD1, 6 bases. The CDR3 is 14 residues long. In germline, CDR1 is KGHDR, CDR2 SFDVKD. V was cut by 5 bases and J by 3 bases, with 11 bases left in between. The CDR3: CATSGSGATDTQYF. CDR3 DNA: TGTGCCACCAGTGGGTCAGGGGCGACAGATACGCAGTATTTT.

The J gene is TRBJ2-7, the V gene TRBV7-6; either TRBD1 or TRBD2 may fit D (5 bases each). V was cut by 5 bases and J by 0 bases, with 11 bases left in between. Germline CDR1 is SGHVS and CDR2 is FNYEAQ. This CDR3 region has 14 residues. CDR3 sequence reads: CASSNWDGSYEQYF. The CDR3 DNA reads as TGTGCCAGCAGCAACTGGGACGGCTCCTACGAGCAGTACTTC.

In this sample, this clonotype turned up a few times. V is TRBV18 and J is TRBJ1-1, with TRBD1 identical over 8 bases. The V gene's germline CDR1 is KGHSH and CDR2 LQKENI. V shed 3 bases and J 3 bases; nucleotides not matched to a gene: 9. This CDR3 contains 16 residues. The CDR3 loop is CASSPQLGTGHTEAFF. The CDR3 DNA sequence: TGTGCCAGCTCACCTCAACTCGGGACAGGCCACACTGAAGCTTTCTTT.